One sample yielded the 14 T cell receptor beta chains listed below, sequenced in a study of breast tumors, draining lymph nodes, adjacent tissues. Axillary draining lymph nodes of breast cancer patients supplied the node samples. TCRdb reanalysed the multiplex PCR reads using MiXCR and keeps one entry per CDR3 protein. The sample includes some 200,000 distinct CDR3 sequences, 25% to 40% seen only once; the top ten take 4.3%. Sample: axillary lymph node tissue. The receptor source for this set is a female donor with breast cancer. Some clones in this sample may be carry-over from other donors' samples.

This clonotype was seen once. The J gene is TRBJ2-3, the V gene TRBV11-2; D is tentatively TRBD1 or TRBD2 (5 bases each). The CDR3 covers 15 residues. Trimming left V 1 base short and J 4 bases short, with 12 bases between. The germline V gene encodes CDR1 SGHAT and CDR2 FQNNGV. In nucleotides, the CDR3 is TGTGCCAGCAGCTTAGTCGGGATAGGGGCAGATACGCAGTATTTT. Its translation is CASSLVGIGADTQYF. Variable domain in full (rest from reference TRBV11-2 and TRBJ2-3): EAGVAQSPRYKIIEKRQSVAFWCNPISGHATLYWYQQILGQGPKLLIQFQNNGVVDDSQLPKDRFSAERLKGVDSTLKIQPAKLEDSAVYLCASSLVGIGADTQYFGPGTRLTVL.

The table lists this clonotype with many counts. V gene TRBV5-6 combines with J gene TRBJ2-1; D is possibly TRBD2 (6 bases). V gave up 3 bases and J gave up 4 bases, with 20 bases separating them. CDR3 length equals 17 residues. Germline CDR1 is SGHDT and CDR2 is YYEEEE. CDR3 protein: CASSSGRIAGRYNEQFF. In nucleotides, the CDR3 is TGTGCCAGCAGCTCTGGACGGATTGCAGGGAGGTACAATGAGCAGTTCTTC.

This clonotype was observed at least ten times. The V gene is TRBV7-2, the J gene TRBJ2-5; D is uncertain. Germline V gene lookup returns CDR1 SGHTA and CDR2 FQGNSA. This CDR3 has 14 residues. V lost 0 bases and J lost 1, with 6 bases in between. The CDR3 sequence is CASSLAGSQETQYF. CDR3 nucleotide sequence: TGTGCCAGCAGCTTAGCCGGGTCCCAAGAGACCCAGTACTTC.

This clonotype came up many times. This chain connects TRBV30 to TRBJ1-2; D perhaps matches TRBD1 (5 bases). Per germline, CDR1 GTSNPN and CDR2 SVGIG (reference sequence). V was pared by 5 bases and J by 4 bases, with 14 bases between. The CDR3 totals 13 residues. The DNA of the CDR3 is TGTGCCTGGGTGGCGGGACCTACCTATGGCTACACCTTC. It yields the protein CAWVAGPTYGYTF.

This clonotype was found many times. The rearrangement uses TRBV5-4 and TRBJ1-5; no firm D call. Germline CDR1 SGHNT, CDR2 YYREEE (reference sequence). The CDR3 runs to 12 residues. V lost 5 bases and J lost 9, with 12 bases in between. CDR3 sequence: CASRNDRGPQHF. The DNA for the CDR3 is TGTGCCAGCAGGAACGATCGGGGGCCCCAGCATTTT.

V and J are TRBV15 and TRBJ2-5; the D gene is possibly TRBD1 (5 bases). The germline gives CDR1 LNHNV, CDR2 YYDKDF (reference sequence). The CDR3 consists of 15 residues. The V end lost 5 bases, the J end lost 5 bases, and 18 bases lay between the germline ends. As DNA, the CDR3 is TGTGCCACCAGCCAAGCCGGCCAGGGCTGGGAGACCCAGTACTTC. It translates to CATSQAGQGWETQYF.

CDR3 nucleotides: TGTGCCAGCAGCTTTGGGGGTCTAGCGGGAGTAGGCTACGAGCAGTACTTC. Translated, it gives CASSFGGLAGVGYEQYF. The rearrangement uses TRBV5-6 and TRBJ2-7, with 10 bases lining up with TRBD2. This CDR3 spans 17 amino acids. V shed 2 bases and J 3 bases; nucleotides not matched to a gene: 11. Germline loops: CDR1 SGHDT, CDR2 YYEEEE. Supplemented by reference TRBV5-6 and TRBJ2-7, the full variable domain reads DAGVTQSPTHLIKTRGQQVTLRCSPKSGHDTVSWYQQALGQGPQFIFQYYEEEERQRGNFPDRFSGHQFPNYSSELNVNALLLGDSALYLCASSFGGLAGVGYEQYFGPGTRLTVT.

This chain connects TRBV29-1 to TRBJ2-3; 9 nucleotides line up with TRBD1. Germline V gene data show CDR1 as SQVTM and CDR2 as ANQGSEA. The CDR3 runs 14 residues. CDR3 nucleotide sequence: TGCAGTGACACAGGGGGCGGTGGATTAGATACGCAGTATTTT. Translating gives CSDTGGGGLDTQYF.

This clonotype came up many times. The chain links TRBV19 to TRBJ1-2; D gene uncertain. Germline V gene sequence: CDR1 LNHDA, CDR2 SQIVND (reference sequence). The CDR3 extends over 13 amino acids. The V end was cut by 5 bases, the J end by 6 bases, with 13 bases between. As DNA, the CDR3 is TGTGCCAGTAGTCAAAGGATCTATGATGGCTACACCTTC. It yields the protein CASSQRIYDGYTF.

The chain uses TRBV7-9 and TRBJ1-2; 8 bases are shared with TRBD1. CDR3 length equals 15 residues. Germline V lookup: CDR1 SEHNR, CDR2 FQNEAQ (reference sequence). The trim removed 3 bases at V and 0 bases at J, leaving 3 bases unmatched. The CDR3 protein is CASSLGQAANYGYTF. For the CDR3, the DNA is TGTGCCAGCAGCTTGGGACAGGCAGCTAACTATGGCTACACCTTC.

This clonotype appeared many times. This chain uses TRBV20-1 with TRBJ2-5, with TRBD2 identical over 7 bases. The junction had 3 bases not matched to a gene; V was cut back by 3 bases and J by 2 bases. Germline V gene data show CDR1 as DFQATT and CDR2 as SNEGSKA (reference sequence). The CDR3 is 13 residues long. CDR3 sequence reads: CSARGLPQETQYF. CDR3 coding DNA: TGCAGTGCTAGGGGACTACCACAAGAGACCCAGTACTTC.

The chain is built from TRBV4-3 and TRBJ2-3; 10 bases line up with TRBD2. The junction had 11 bases not matched to a gene; V was cut back by 0 bases and J by 2 bases. This CDR3 spans 19 amino acids. Looked up from germline, CDR1 is LGHNA and CDR2 is YSLEER. The CDR3 loop reads CASSQDLSGRAGNTDTQYF. The CDR3 bases are TGCGCCAGCAGCCAAGATTTAAGCGGGAGGGCCGGAAACACAGATACGCAGTATTTT.

This clonotype turned up a few times. The chain uses TRBV30 and TRBJ2-7, with TRBD1 identical over 7 bases. CDR3 size: 14 residues. Germline loops: CDR1 GTSNPN, CDR2 SVGIG (reference sequence). Trimming cost V 2 bases and J 0 bases; bases outside gene matches: 4. CDR3 sequence (DNA): TGTGCCTGGAGTCACGACAGGGCCTCCTACGAGCAGTACTTC. Residues: CAWSHDRASYEQYF.

At least ten counts were recorded for this clonotype. The chain joins TRBV20-1 to TRBJ2-1, with D perhaps TRBD1 or TRBD2 (5 bases each). Per germline, CDR1 DFQATT and CDR2 SNEGSKA (reference sequence). V was trimmed by 5 bases and J by 4 bases, leaving 12 bases between them. This CDR3 is 13 amino acids long. CDR3 sequence (DNA): TGCAGTGCTCCTTCCGGGGCATACAATGAGCAGTTCTTC. Amino acid sequence: CSAPSGAYNEQFF.